The 28 T cell receptor beta chains below were found in one sample sequenced in a study of cytomegalovirus exposure and HLA in healthy donors. PCR employed 60 Vbeta and 13 Jbeta primers. Sequenced by immunoSEQ multiplex PCR; TCRdb stores in-frame clones only, minus some. The table lists 85,000 to 95,000 clones, 76% of them singletons. The sequenced sample was PBMCs. Receptor source: a man aged 25-40 years in good health and CMV-seropositive.

This chain connects TRBV6-6 to TRBJ2-7, with 7 bases fitting TRBD2. Germline CDR1 reads MNHNY; CDR2 reads SVGAGI (reference sequence). This CDR3 spans 15 amino acids. J was trimmed by 5 bases and V by 6 bases; bases with no gene match: 13. CDR3 protein: CASSPSRGGVHEQYF. The DNA for the CDR3 is TGTGCCAGCAGCCCTAGCCGGGGAGGGGTACACGAGCAGTACTTC.

V gene TRBV5-1 combines with J gene TRBJ1-4; D is uncertain. The CDR3 spans 13 residues. V shed 4 bases and J shed 7 bases, with 11 bases lying between them. Looked up from germline, CDR1 is SGHRS and CDR2 is YFSETQ. The CDR3 region is CASSLISSEKLFF. The CDR3 coding sequence is TGCGCCAGCAGCCTGATCTCGAGTGAAAAACTGTTTTTT.

This clone was picked up one time. This chain links TRBV29-1 with TRBJ2-7, with 9 bases fitting TRBD1. The trim removed 4 bases at V and 8 bases at J, leaving 3 bases unmatched. The CDR3 runs to 11 residues. The V gene's germline CDR1 is SQVTM and CDR2 ANQGSEA. CDR3 loop: CSVADRGKQYF. CDR3 DNA: TGCAGCGTTGCGGACAGGGGTAAGCAGTACTTC.

The rearrangement links TRBV30 to TRBJ2-3; the match to TRBD2 covers 9 bases. The CDR3 covers 13 residues. CDR1 GTSNPN and CDR2 SVGIG come from the germline V gene (reference sequence). The V segment lost 4 bases and the J segment 1 base; nucleotides outside the gene matches: 0. CDR3 DNA sequence: TGTGCCTGGACTAGCGGGGGCACAGATACGCAGTATTTT. The encoded protein is CAWTSGGTDTQYF.

The chain is built from TRBV4-1 and TRBJ2-3; tentatively, D is TRBD2 (5 bases). V was clipped by 4 bases and J by 1 base, with 12 bases between them. CDR1 is MGHRA and CDR2 is YSYEKL in the germline V gene. There are 15 residues in the CDR3. CDR3 nucleotide sequence: TGCGCCAGCAGCCCGGGTCGGGGAGGCACAGATACGCAGTATTTT. This gives the protein CASSPGRGGTDTQYF.

The chain recombines TRBV11-3 with TRBJ2-7, with 7 bases identical to TRBD1. V lost 5 bases to trimming and J lost 2 bases; unmatched junction nucleotides: 3. Per the germline V gene, CDR1 is SGHNT and CDR2 is YENEEA. This CDR3 comprises 13 residues. The CDR3, as DNA: TGTGCCAGCAGCCTGGACAGGACCTACGAGCAGTACTTC. Protein: CASSLDRTYEQYF.

The chain carries TRBV6-1 and TRBJ1-2, with TRBD1 as a possible D gene (6 bases). Germline V gene data show CDR1 as MNHNS and CDR2 as SASEGT. The V end was cut by 3 bases, the J end by 8 bases, with 22 bases between. This CDR3 is 16 amino acids long. CDR3 loop: CASSDRLDSHIGGYTF. CDR3 coding DNA: TGTGCCAGCAGTGATCGGCTGGACAGCCACATCGGGGGCTACACCTTC.

The CDR3, as DNA: TGTGCCTGGAGTGTACAAAGAGATACGCAGTATTTT. Translated, it gives CAWSVQRDTQYF. The genes are TRBV30 and TRBJ2-3; D is ambiguous. V shed 0 bases and J shed 5 bases, with 6 bases lying between them. Germline-derived CDR1 and CDR2 are GTSNPN and SVGIG (reference sequence). The CDR3 contains 12 residues.

The chain has TRBV4-3 and TRBJ2-7; 8 bases fit TRBD2. With 1 base clipped from V and 1 base from J, the junction kept 9 bases outside the gene matches. There are 17 residues in the CDR3. CDR1 LGHNA and CDR2 YSLEER come from the germline V gene. The CDR3 here is CASSQGITSGGSYEQYF. In DNA form, the CDR3 reads TGCGCCAGCAGCCAAGGGATTACCAGCGGGGGTTCCTACGAGCAGTACTTC.

J is TRBJ1-4 and V is TRBV9; D gene ambiguous. With 0 bases removed from V and 7 bases from J, the gap between germline ends came to 13 bases. CDR1 and CDR2 from the germline V gene are SGDLS and YYNGEE. The CDR3 extends over 15 amino acids. The CDR3 nucleotides are TGTGCCAGCAGCGTAGCGGGGATTGGATTTGAAAAACTGTTTTTT. It codes for CASSVAGIGFEKLFF.

This clone appeared a single time. The chain carries TRBV9 and TRBJ1-3; 7 positions match TRBD1. Trimming took 3 bases from V and 9 from J; bases not matched to a gene: 6. The CDR3 is 13 amino acids. CDR1 and CDR2 (germline): SGDLS, YYNGEE. CDR3 residues: CASSGGQSSTIYF. CDR3 DNA: TGTGCCAGCAGCGGGGGACAGTCGAGCACCATATATTTT.

Turning to this clone: Other nucleotide sequences from this sample produce the same CDR3. The chain links TRBV29-1 to TRBJ2-3; 7 bases match TRBD2. This CDR3 region has 13 residues. From germline, CDR1 is SQVTM and CDR2 ANQGSEA. The junction had 10 bases not matched to a gene; V was cut back by 7 bases and J by 6 bases. CDR3 sequence reads: CSASLWGGDTQYF. The CDR3 region has the DNA TGCAGCGCCTCGTTGTGGGGGGGGGATACGCAGTATTTT.

V usage is TRBV7-2 and J usage is TRBJ1-3, with TRBD1 as a possible D gene (6 bases). This CDR3 has 15 residues. The V gene lost 1 base and the J gene lost 2 bases, with 9 bases spanning the gap. Looked up from germline, CDR1 is SGHTA and CDR2 is FQGNSA. The CDR3 DNA sequence: TGTGCCAGCAGCTTAGGGAACAGGGCTGGAAACACCATATATTTT. It encodes CASSLGNRAGNTIYF.

V and J are TRBV12-5 and TRBJ2-1; perhaps TRBD2 as D (6 bases). Trimming removed 6 bases from V and 2 bases from J, with 23 bases in between. The germline V gene encodes CDR1 LGHNT and CDR2 FRNRAP. CDR3 length equals 18 residues. CDR3 coding DNA: TGTGCTAGTGGACCTGAGCCGACTAGGCCCAGGACCTACAATGAGCAGTTCTTC. It translates to CASGPEPTRPRTYNEQFF.

This clone was observed a handful of times. The chain links TRBV5-1 to TRBJ2-1; D possibly corresponds to TRBD1 (5 bases). The V end was cut by 2 bases, the J end by 4 bases, with 13 bases between. Germline loops: CDR1 SGHRS, CDR2 YFSETQ. The CDR3 is 15 residues long. The CDR3 spells CASSLGQGTYNEQFF. The CDR3 DNA follows: TGCGCCAGCAGCTTAGGGCAGGGAACTTACAATGAGCAGTTCTTC.

The chain joins TRBV5-6 to TRBJ2-3; weak D call: TRBD2 (6 bases). V was clipped by 3 bases and J by 3 bases, with 20 bases between them. The CDR3 has 17 residues. Germline values: CDR1 SGHDT, CDR2 YYEEEE. Here the CDR3 DNA reads TGTGCCAGCAGCTCGGGACTGATGATCTCCTCGACAGATACGCAGTATTTT. It translates to CASSSGLMISSTDTQYF.

This sequence joins TRBV5-3 and TRBJ2-7; D is possibly TRBD1 (6 bases). TRBV5-3 belongs to the ORF category, with a function that is uncertain. Deletions cut 1 base from V and 0 bases from J, with 11 bases between. The CDR3 totals 15 residues. This chain's CDR3 is CARSLNRASSYEQYV. The CDR3 nucleotides read TGTGCCAGAAGCTTGAACAGGGCCAGCTCCTACGAGCAGTACGTC.

This clone has more than one count but fewer than ten. The rearrangement joins TRBV2 to TRBJ2-1; 8 bases map to TRBD2. Trimming removed 1 base from V and 9 bases from J; junction bases left unmatched: 5. Germline values: CDR1 SNHLY, CDR2 FYNNEI. The CDR3 spans 14 residues. The CDR3 DNA sequence: TGTGCCAGCAGTGAAGGGGGACTAGGTGGTGAGCAGTTCTTC. Translating gives CASSEGGLGGEQFF.

This clone was seen a few times. This rearrangement joins TRBV28 to TRBJ1-5; 7 nucleotides agree with TRBD1. Germline values: CDR1 MDHEN, CDR2 SYDVKM. The CDR3 extends over 16 amino acids. The junction had 10 bases not matched to a gene; V was cut back by 3 bases and J by 5 bases. Here the CDR3 DNA reads TGTGCCAGCAGTTTGACAGGCCAAGGGGGCGATCAGCCCCAGCATTTT. Its translation is CASSLTGQGGDQPQHF.

V usage is TRBV4-1 and J usage is TRBJ2-5; D is possibly TRBD1 (6 bases). Trimming cost V 3 bases and J 4 bases, with 15 bases left between them. There are 15 residues in the CDR3. CDR1 MGHRA and CDR2 YSYEKL come from the germline V gene. The CDR3, as DNA: TGCGCCAGCAGCCAGGCCGGGACAACGAGAGAGACCCAGTACTTC. Its translation: CASSQAGTTRETQYF.

This clone was seen just once. This rearrangement joins TRBV7-8 to TRBJ1-2, with 7 bases fitting TRBD1. Germline-derived CDR1 and CDR2 are SGHVS and FQNEAQ. V shed 1 base, J shed 8 bases, and the junction held 7 bases outside the gene matches. This CDR3 region has 14 residues. This CDR3 reads CASSLGSGGTGYTF. The CDR3 DNA sequence: TGTGCCAGCAGCTTAGGGTCAGGGGGTACGGGCTACACCTTC.

This chain connects TRBV4-3 to TRBJ2-7; D possibly corresponds to TRBD1 (7 bases). The CDR3 has 15 residues. Trimming cost V 4 bases and J 0 bases, with 13 bases left between them. From germline, CDR1 is LGHNA and CDR2 YSLEER. CDR3 sequence (DNA): TGCGCCAGCAGCCCGCGGGACAGCCACTCCTACGAGCAGTACTTC. This gives the protein CASSPRDSHSYEQYF.

V usage is TRBV25-1 and J usage is TRBJ2-7; TRBD1 might be the D (5 bases). CDR1 is MGHDK, CDR2 SYGVNS, per germline. V lost 8 bases and J 3 bases, leaving 8 bases between the germline ends. This CDR3 has 11 residues. CDR3 sequence: CASAQGYEQYF. The CDR3 DNA is TGTGCCAGCGCTCAGGGCTACGAGCAGTACTTC.

This chain connects TRBV4-3 to TRBJ1-2; D is ambiguous. Per germline, CDR1 LGHNA and CDR2 YSLEER. This CDR3 is 15 amino acids long. The V end was cut by 0 bases, the J end by 5 bases, with 13 bases between. In nucleotides, the CDR3 is TGCGCCAGCAGCCAAGATGGGAGGGCCTCTTATGGCTACACCTTC. Its translation is CASSQDGRASYGYTF.

Concerning this clone itself: Mismatch with germline at one junction end may stem from a read error. The chain combines TRBV9 with TRBJ1-1; D gene ambiguous. This CDR3 comprises 13 residues. Germline V gene lookup returns CDR1 SGDLS and CDR2 YYNGEE. CDR3 region: CVSSSGGSTEAFF. CDR3 nucleotide sequence: TGTGTCAGCAGCAGCGGAGGGAGCACTGAAGCTTTCTTT.

The V and J genes are TRBV9 and TRBJ1-3, with 7 bases fitting TRBD1. Germline loops: CDR1 SGDLS, CDR2 YYNGEE. The trim removed 0 bases at V and 3 bases at J, leaving 3 bases unmatched. CDR3 length: 15 residues. CDR3 coding DNA: TGTGCCAGCAGCGTAGGACAGGGAGGTGGAAACACCATATATTTT. Protein sequence: CASSVGQGGGNTIYF. The full variable domain, completed using reference TRBV9 and TRBJ1-3, is DSGVTQTPKHLITATGQRVTLRCSPRSGDLSVYWYQQSLDQGLQFLIQYYNGEERAKGNILERFSAQQFPDLHSELNLSSLELGDSALYFCASSVGQGGGNTIYFGEGSWLTVV.

This clone was seen a few times. The chain couples TRBV5-1 to TRBJ2-2, with 10 bases that match TRBD2. V shed 2 bases and J 5 bases; nucleotides not matched to a gene: 6. The CDR3 has 16 amino acids. CDR1 is SGHRS, CDR2 YFSETQ, per germline. CDR3 sequence reads: CASSFGSGGITGELFF. CDR3 coding DNA: TGCGCCAGCAGCTTTGGTAGCGGGGGGATTACCGGGGAGCTGTTTTTT.

The CDR3 DNA sequence: TGTGCCAGTGCCCTCGACTCGTCGGAGACCCAGTACTTC. Amino acid sequence: CASALDSSETQYF. The chain has TRBV6-5 and TRBJ2-5; no clear D gene. The CDR3 contains 13 residues. Germline loops: CDR1 MNHEY, CDR2 SVGAGI. V gave up 9 bases and J gave up 5 bases, with 16 bases separating them.